Listed here are 13 T cell receptor beta chains from one sample, sequenced in a study of T cell repertoires in cytomegalovirus infection. Each CDR3 protein gets one entry after TCRdb re-called the reads with MiXCR. Of some 500,000 distinct CDR3 sequences in the sample, around 30% were seen once. Their cognate antigens are unknown. The input for sequencing was cultured PBMCs, taken from culture after CMV antigen stimulation. These receptors came from a human donor in good health (CMV status not recorded). Some clones in this sample may be carry-over from other donors' samples.

This clonotype was found many times. The chain combines TRBV7-2 with TRBJ2-3; tentatively, D is TRBD1 or TRBD2 (7 bases each). This CDR3 region has 15 residues. Germline-derived CDR1 and CDR2 are SGHTA and FQGNSA. V was shortened by 3 bases and J by 11 bases, with 21 bases between the two germline ends. CDR3 in amino acids: CASSFLAGAQGGQYF. CDR3 DNA sequence: TGTGCCAGCAGCTTCCTGGCGGGAGCCCAGGGGGGGCAGTATTTT.

This clonotype occurred many times. The V gene is TRBV12-3 or TRBV12-4, the J gene TRBJ2-1; D possibly corresponds to TRBD2 (6 bases). V shed 6 bases and J shed 4 bases, with 10 bases lying between them. The CDR3 sequence is 13 residues long. Here the CDR3 DNA reads TGTGCCAGCAGGAAGGGACTGTACAATGAGCAGTTCTTC. This encodes CASRKGLYNEQFF.

The rearrangement links TRBV7-9 to TRBJ2-7, with D possibly TRBD2 on 5 matching bases. CDR1 is SEHNR and CDR2 is FQNEAQ in the germline V gene (reference sequence). Trimming cost V 3 bases and J 3 bases, with 6 bases left between them. The CDR3 is made up of 12 amino acids. As DNA, the CDR3 is TGTGCCAGCAGCTTCCGGGGCTACGAGCAGTACGTC. Its protein is CASSFRGYEQYV.

This clonotype showed up just a few times. The gene calls are TRBV19 and TRBJ1-5; 10 bases are shared with TRBD1. The CDR3 consists of 17 residues. V shed 6 bases and J 3 bases; nucleotides not matched to a gene: 11. Germline loops: CDR1 LNHDA, CDR2 SQIVND (reference sequence). The CDR3 region is CASRYERTGGYNQPQHF. In DNA form, the CDR3 reads TGTGCCAGTAGATATGAACGGACAGGGGGGTACAATCAGCCCCAGCATTTT.

The sample holds a few counts of this clonotype. The rearrangement uses TRBV7-6 and TRBJ2-5; 8 bases align to TRBD2. V lost 5 bases and J lost 5; bases outside the gene matches: 13. There are 16 residues in the CDR3. CDR1 SGHVS and CDR2 FNYEAQ come from the germline V gene. The CDR3 DNA is TGTGCCAGCAGCCCCGGAGCGGGGGAGAGAGTGGAGACCCAGTACTTC. It specifies CASSPGAGERVETQYF.

This clonotype appeared many times. CDR3 nucleotides: TGCGCCAGCAGCCAAGAGCAGCGGGGCACAGATACGCAGTATTTT. It is translated as CASSQEQRGTDTQYF. This sequence joins TRBV4-1 and TRBJ2-3; tentative D call: TRBD2 (6 bases). V was pared by 0 bases and J by 1 base, with 8 bases between. Germline V gives CDR1 MGHRA, CDR2 YSYEKL. The length of the CDR3 is 15 residues.

This chain links TRBV7-9 with TRBJ1-1; 7 bases are a match to TRBD1. This CDR3 has 16 residues. Trimming took 5 bases from V and 1 from J; bases not matched to a gene: 10. The germline CDR1 and CDR2 sequences are SEHNR and FQNEAQ (reference sequence). This chain's CDR3 is CASSGDTGEGNTEAFF. DNA for the CDR3: TGTGCCAGCAGCGGAGATACAGGGGAGGGGAACACTGAAGCTTTCTTT.

The chain carries TRBV12-3 or TRBV12-4 and TRBJ2-3; 7 bases fit TRBD1. The CDR3 extends over 17 amino acids. Trimming took 5 bases from V and 0 from J; bases not matched to a gene: 11. In nucleotides, the CDR3 is TGTGCCAGCAGTGCAGAGTCACAGGGGTTTAGCACAGATACGCAGTATTTT. This translates into CASSAESQGFSTDTQYF.

The rearrangement joins TRBV4-3 to TRBJ1-1, with 8 bases that match TRBD1. This CDR3 contains 15 residues. Germline V gives CDR1 LGHNA, CDR2 YSLEER. With 4 bases clipped from V and 4 bases from J, the junction kept 8 bases outside the gene matches. CDR3 DNA sequence: TGCGCCAGCAGCCTAATAGCACAGGGGGGCACTGAAGCTTTCTTT. Its protein is CASSLIAQGGTEAFF.

The chain uses TRBV14 and TRBJ1-6, with a weak D call TRBD1 (6 bases). The V gene lost 1 base and the J gene lost 6 bases, with 10 bases spanning the gap. Germline lookup yields CDR1 SGHDN and CDR2 FVKESK. The CDR3 is 15 amino acids. The DNA for the CDR3 is TGTGCCAGCAGCCAAGCGGGGGGCGGTAATTCACCCCTCCACTTT. Translation: CASSQAGGGNSPLHF. Looking up the rest from reference TRBV14 and TRBJ1-6 gives the full variable domain: EAGVTQFPSHSVIEKGQTVTLRCDPISGHDNLYWYRRVMGKEIKFLLHFVKESKQDESGMPNNRFLAERTGGTYSTLKVQPAELEDSGVYFCASSQAGGGNSPLHFGNGTRLTVT.

The V and J genes are TRBV29-1 and TRBJ2-1; tentatively, D is TRBD1 (7 bases). Looked up from germline, CDR1 is SQVTM and CDR2 is ANQGSEA. The CDR3 runs 13 residues. V was trimmed by 7 bases and J by 4 bases, leaving 14 bases between them. The CDR3 region is CSAAGGTYNEQFF. DNA for the CDR3: TGCAGCGCCGCAGGGGGGACTTACAATGAGCAGTTCTTC.

This chain links TRBV12-3 or TRBV12-4 with TRBJ2-3; 9 bases are a match to TRBD2. V was pared by 3 bases and J by 8 bases, with 3 bases of the junction left unmatched. The CDR3 spans 13 residues. Written as DNA, the CDR3 is TGTGCCAGCAGTTTTCGTAGCGGGGGTACGCAGTATTTT. Amino acid sequence: CASSFRSGGTQYF.

The chain employs TRBV5-4 and TRBJ2-7; D remains ambiguous. CDR1 is SGHNT and CDR2 is YYREEE in the germline V gene (reference sequence). V was shortened by 4 bases and J by 4 bases, with 21 bases between the two germline ends. The CDR3 contains 16 residues. CDR3 coding DNA: TGTGCCAGCAGCGCCAGTGGCGGTCAGTTTGCTTACGAGCAGTACTTC. It encodes CASSASGGQFAYEQYF.